These 24 T cell receptor beta chains originate from one sample sequenced in a study of Graves' ophthalmopathy and Graves' hyperthyroidism. Researchers took RNA transcripts and amplified TCR beta CDR3 regions from them. HTBI primers primed a first-round RT-PCR, and a second-round multiplex PCR followed. MiXCR, applied by TCRdb to the multiplex PCR reads, yields one record per CDR3 protein. Among approximately 640,000 distinct CDR3 sequences listed, about two fifths were seen once. Material: peripheral blood. The source of these receptors is an adult man with Graves' ophthalmopathy.

This clonotype was counted at least ten times. The chain joins TRBV4-2 to TRBJ1-1, with TRBD1 matching over 7 bases. The ends lost 7 bases at V and 7 bases at J; junction bases unmatched: 6. The CDR3 loop spans 12 amino acids. The V gene's germline CDR1 is LGHNA and CDR2 YNFKEQ. The CDR3 nucleotides are TGTGCCAGCACCAGACAGGGAATTGAAGCTTTCTTT. This sequence encodes CASTRQGIEAFF.

This clonotype was seen a handful of times. A single base separates this from a much larger clone, so it may be a read error. The gene calls are TRBV3-1 and TRBJ1-6; unclear D gene. Trimming pared 7 bases from V and 5 bases from J, leaving 9 bases between. Germline V gene data show CDR1 as LGHDT and CDR2 as YNNKEL (reference sequence). This CDR3 has 13 amino acids. The DNA of the CDR3 is TGTGCCAGCAACCGAACGAATAATTCACCCCTCCACTTT. It translates to CASNRTNNSPLHF.

The sample holds many counts of this clonotype. CDR3: CAISPETHRANQPQHF. The CDR3 coding sequence is TGTGCCATCAGTCCGGAAACTCACAGGGCCAATCAGCCCCAGCATTTT. The chain joins TRBV10-3 to TRBJ1-5, with TRBD1 as a possible D gene (6 bases). The V and J ends lost 5 bases and 3 bases respectively, with 17 bases between them. Germline values: CDR1 ENHRY, CDR2 SYGVKD. The CDR3 extends over 16 amino acids.

In the case of this clonotype: The conserved phenylalanine or tryptophan is not found at the CDR3 terminus, so this likely reflects a read error. The chain joins TRBV6-4 to TRBJ1-6, with no clear D. The CDR3 sequence is 14 residues long. Trimming shortened V by 4 bases and J by 4 bases, and 8 bases separated the two germline ends. Germline V lookup: CDR1 MRHNA, CDR2 SNTAGT. CDR3 in DNA: TGTGCCAGCAGTGTCACAGAGTATAATTCACCCCTCCACCTT. Translation gives CASSVTEYNSPLHL.

This clonotype appeared many times. This rearrangement joins TRBV12-3 or TRBV12-4 to TRBJ1-4; weak D call: TRBD1 (6 bases). Trimming left V 6 bases short and J 8 bases short, with 16 bases between. CDR3 length: 14 residues. CDR3 loop: CASRPIGGGEKLFF. In DNA form, the CDR3 reads TGTGCCAGCAGACCAATCGGGGGGGGCGAAAAACTGTTTTTT.

This clonotype appeared many times. V is TRBV24-1 and J is TRBJ1-5; D perhaps matches TRBD1 (5 bases). This CDR3 is 15 amino acids long. Trimming cost V 4 bases and J 5 bases, with 14 bases left between them. Germline lookup yields CDR1 KGHDR and CDR2 SFDVKD. In DNA form, the CDR3 reads TGTGCCACCAGTGACGGGGGGTTGGGGCATCAGCCCCAGCATTTT. Translated: CATSDGGLGHQPQHF.

As for this clonotype: The junction departs from the called germline gene at one end, perhaps through a read error. The gene calls are TRBV7-9 and TRBJ2-7; the match to TRBD2 covers 13 bases. Germline values: CDR1 SEHNR, CDR2 FQNEAQ (reference sequence). This CDR3 is 16 amino acids long. Here the CDR3 reads CASSHTSGGGSYEQYF. In nucleotides, the CDR3 is TGCGCCAGCAGCCATACTAGCGGGGGGGGGTCCTACGAGCAGTACTTC.

Regarding this clonotype: This sequence may be a read error, since a much larger clone differs from it by one base. This chain uses TRBV29-1 with TRBJ1-1; D not resolved. The length of the CDR3 is 13 residues. Germline V gives CDR1 SQVTM, CDR2 ANQGSEA. This CDR3 is CASNFPPGTEAFF. The CDR3 DNA reads as TGTGCCAGTAATTTCCCTCCGGGCACTGAAGCTTTCTTT.

This chain uses TRBV20-1 with TRBJ1-2; TRBD1 agrees at 10 bases. The CDR3 is 12 residues long. Germline V gives CDR1 DFQATT, CDR2 SNEGSKA (reference sequence). J lost 7 bases, V lost 1 base, and 0 bases had no gene match. The CDR3: CSARGQGAGYTF. CDR3 nucleotides: TGCAGTGCTAGAGGACAGGGGGCTGGCTACACCTTC.

This chain joins TRBV6-5 and TRBJ1-4; TRBD1 is a possible D gene (5 bases). Trimming removed 5 bases at V and 5 bases at J, with 12 bases between. CDR1 MNHEY and CDR2 SVGAGI come from the germline V gene. The CDR3 is 14 amino acids. CDR3 region: CASSTLDRNEKLFF. For the CDR3, the DNA is TGTGCCAGCAGTACACTTGACAGAAATGAAAAACTGTTTTTT.

This clonotype occurred many times. This sequence joins TRBV13 and TRBJ2-7; D is tentatively TRBD1 or TRBD2 (5 bases each). The ends were cut back, 2 bases at V and 3 bases at J, with 14 bases in the middle. The CDR3 has 15 residues. Germline lookup yields CDR1 PRHDT and CDR2 FYEKMQ (reference sequence). The CDR3 DNA reads as TGTGCCAGCAGCTTAAGCGGCGCAGGGCTCTACGAGCAGTACTTC. This codes for CASSLSGAGLYEQYF.

The chain combines TRBV4-3 with TRBJ2-7; 11 bases map to TRBD2. There are 16 residues in the CDR3. Germline trimming cut 3 bases from V and 7 bases from J; bases unmatched to any gene: 11. Germline V gene lookup returns CDR1 LGHNA and CDR2 YSLEER. CDR3 sequence: CASSQDLSGRASEQYF. The DNA for the CDR3 is TGCGCCAGCAGCCAGGACCTTAGCGGGAGGGCGAGTGAGCAGTACTTC.

The chain links TRBV20-1 to TRBJ1-2; unclear D gene. Germline V CDR1 and CDR2: DFQATT, SNEGSKA (reference sequence). This CDR3 has 12 amino acids. This CDR3 is CSSSHLDYGYTF. For the CDR3, the DNA is TGCAGCAGCTCCCACCTAGACTATGGCTACACCTTC.

The chain is built from TRBV20-1 and TRBJ1-3; D not resolved. The length of the CDR3 is 18 residues. Germline CDR1 reads DFQATT; CDR2 reads SNEGSKA (reference sequence). Trimming took off 6 bases at V and 0 bases at J, with 24 bases between the two ends. The CDR3 region is CSAERPGRRPDSGNTIYF. CDR3 sequence (DNA): TGCAGTGCCGAGCGCCCCGGACGGCGGCCCGACTCTGGAAACACCATATATTTT.

This clonotype was detected many times. The chain recombines TRBV9 with TRBJ2-7; D possibly matches TRBD1 or TRBD2 (5 bases each). The CDR3 loop spans 13 amino acids. CDR1 and CDR2 from the germline V gene are SGDLS and YYNGEE. Trimming left V 4 bases short and J 6 bases short, with 14 bases between. The DNA of the CDR3 is TGTGCCAGCAGCCCCCCGAGAGGGGTCGAGCAGTACTTC. Translated, it gives CASSPPRGVEQYF.

Ten or more counts support this clonotype. In DNA, the CDR3 is TGTGCCAGCAGCCCCGGGACAGATGGGTACTATGGCTACACCTTC. Its protein product is CASSPGTDGYYGYTF. This sequence joins TRBV7-2 and TRBJ1-2; TRBD1 agrees at 7 bases. In germline, CDR1 is SGHTA, CDR2 FQGNSA. The CDR3 is made up of 15 amino acids. J lost 3 bases, V lost 5 bases, and 9 bases had no gene match.

This clonotype was picked up many times. The chain employs TRBV11-2 and TRBJ1-4; the D is unclear. There are 14 residues in the CDR3. Trimming cost V 1 base and J 8 bases, with 11 bases left between them. Per germline, CDR1 SGHAT and CDR2 FQNNGV. The CDR3 DNA reads as TGTGCCAGCAGCTTAGGGGAGTTGGGAGAAAAACTGTTTTTT. Translating it yields CASSLGELGEKLFF. Full variable domain (rest looked up from reference TRBV11-2 and TRBJ1-4): EAGVAQSPRYKIIEKRQSVAFWCNPISGHATLYWYQQILGQGPKLLIQFQNNGVVDDSQLPKDRFSAERLKGVDSTLKIQPAKLEDSAVYLCASSLGELGEKLFFGSGTQLSVL.

V usage is TRBV29-1 and J usage is TRBJ2-7, with TRBD1 identical over 9 bases. The CDR3 is 14 amino acids. CDR1 and CDR2 (germline): SQVTM, ANQGSEA. CDR3 amino acids: CNVAVRQGDGEQYF. The CDR3 region has the DNA TGCAACGTCGCAGTACGACAGGGGGACGGCGAGCAGTACTTC.

This clonotype was seen a few times. This clone may be a read error of a much larger clone one base away. The gene calls are TRBV5-1 and TRBJ2-6; D might be TRBD2 (7 bases). From germline, CDR1 is SGHRS and CDR2 YFSETQ. The CDR3 loop spans 16 amino acids. The CDR3 protein is CASRRGALGGANVPTF. The CDR3 nucleotides are TGCGCCAGCAGGAGAGGGGCGTTGGGGGGGGCCAACGTCCCGACTTTC.

With regard to this clonotype: This CDR3 fails to terminate in the conserved phenylalanine or tryptophan, so it likely reflects a read error. This chain uses TRBV14 with TRBJ1-1, with D unresolved. This CDR3 region has 16 residues. The V gene lost 0 bases and the J gene lost 1 base, with 12 bases spanning the gap. CDR1 and CDR2 from the germline V gene are SGHDN and FVKESK. The CDR3: CASSQEGRIKNTEAFL. The CDR3 nucleotides are TGTGCCAGCAGCCAAGAAGGGAGAATTAAGAACACTGAAGCTTTCCTT.

This clonotype was seen many times. CDR3 sequence (DNA): TGCAGTGCTTTGGGGGGAGGGGAAGAGACCCAGTACTTC. Translation: CSALGGGEETQYF. The chain recombines TRBV20-1 with TRBJ2-5, with 7 bases matching TRBD2. V gave up 5 bases and J gave up 3 bases; unmatched junction bases: 6. The germline gives CDR1 DFQATT, CDR2 SNEGSKA (reference sequence). The CDR3 length is 13 residues.

Concerning this clonotype: A read error may be the cause here, since a much bigger clone is one base away. The gene calls are TRBV7-2 and TRBJ1-1, with D possibly being TRBD1 (5 bases). Germline V gives CDR1 SGHTA, CDR2 FQGNSA. Trimming left V 5 bases short and J 4 bases short, with 11 bases between. The CDR3 has 13 residues. The CDR3 sequence: CASSASGSTEAFF. The CDR3 region has the DNA TGTGCCAGCAGCGCCTCAGGGAGCACTGAAGCTTTCTTT.

On this clonotype: A read error may produce the germline difference seen at one junction end. The chain is built from TRBV10-3 and TRBJ2-5; TRBD1 aligns across 8 bases. Looked up from germline, CDR1 is ENHRY and CDR2 is SYGVKD. The CDR3 totals 15 residues. CDR3 loop: CASSYRTGSQETQYF. The CDR3 nucleotides read TGTGCCAGCAGTTACAGGACAGGGTCACAAGAGACCCAGTACTTC.

This clonotype showed up many times. J is TRBJ2-2 and V is TRBV10-3, with D perhaps matching TRBD1 or TRBD2 (5 bases each). Trimming cost V 6 bases and J 6 bases, with 14 bases left between them. CDR3 length: 14 residues. Germline V gene data show CDR1 as ENHRY and CDR2 as SYGVKD. The CDR3 reads CAIRGELSAGELFF. CDR3 in DNA: TGTGCCATCAGAGGGGAGCTTAGCGCCGGGGAGCTGTTTTTT.